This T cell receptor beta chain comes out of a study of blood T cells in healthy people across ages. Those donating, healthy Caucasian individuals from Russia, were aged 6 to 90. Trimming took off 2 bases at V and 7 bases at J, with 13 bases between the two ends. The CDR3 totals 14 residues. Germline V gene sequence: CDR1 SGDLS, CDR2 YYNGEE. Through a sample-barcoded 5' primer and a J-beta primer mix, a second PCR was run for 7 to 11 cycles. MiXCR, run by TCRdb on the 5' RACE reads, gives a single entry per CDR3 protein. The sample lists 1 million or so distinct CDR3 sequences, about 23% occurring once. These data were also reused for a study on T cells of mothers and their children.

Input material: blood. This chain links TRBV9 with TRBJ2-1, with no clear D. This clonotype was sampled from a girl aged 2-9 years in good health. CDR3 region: CASSVRAERNEQFF. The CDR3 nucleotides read TGTGCCAGCAGCGTCCGGGCAGAGCGAAATGAGCAGTTCTTC.